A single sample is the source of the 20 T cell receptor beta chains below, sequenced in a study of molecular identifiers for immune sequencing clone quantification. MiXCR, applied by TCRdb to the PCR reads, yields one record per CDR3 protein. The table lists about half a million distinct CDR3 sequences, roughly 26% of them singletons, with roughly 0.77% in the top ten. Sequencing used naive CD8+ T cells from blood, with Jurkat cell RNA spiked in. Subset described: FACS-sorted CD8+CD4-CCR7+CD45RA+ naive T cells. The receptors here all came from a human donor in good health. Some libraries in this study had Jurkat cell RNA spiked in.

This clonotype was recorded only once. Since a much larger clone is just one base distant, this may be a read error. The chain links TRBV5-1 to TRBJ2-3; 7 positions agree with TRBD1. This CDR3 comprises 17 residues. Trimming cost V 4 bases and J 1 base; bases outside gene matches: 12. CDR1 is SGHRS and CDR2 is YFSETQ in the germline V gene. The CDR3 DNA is TGCGCCAGCAGCGACGGGACAGTGCTTGTTCGCACAGATACGCAGTATTTT. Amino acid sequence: CASSDGTVLVRTDTQYF.

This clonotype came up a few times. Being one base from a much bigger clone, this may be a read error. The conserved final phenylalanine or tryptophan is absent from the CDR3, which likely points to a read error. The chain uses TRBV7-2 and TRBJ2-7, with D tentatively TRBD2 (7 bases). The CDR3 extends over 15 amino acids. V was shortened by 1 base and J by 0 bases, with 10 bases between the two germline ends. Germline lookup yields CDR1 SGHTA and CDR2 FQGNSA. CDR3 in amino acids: CASSLGAGASYEQYL. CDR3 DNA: TGTGCCAGCAGCTTAGGTGCGGGGGCCTCCTACGAGCAGTACCTC.

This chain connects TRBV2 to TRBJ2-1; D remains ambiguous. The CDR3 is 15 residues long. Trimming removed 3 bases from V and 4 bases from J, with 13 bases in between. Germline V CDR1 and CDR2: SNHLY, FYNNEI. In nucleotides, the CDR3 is TGTGCCAGCAGTGAGAAAAGCGACTCTTACAATGAGCAGTTCTTC. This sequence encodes CASSEKSDSYNEQFF. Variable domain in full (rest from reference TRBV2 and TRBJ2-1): EPEVTQTPSHQVTQMGQEVILRCVPISNHLYFYWYRQILGQKVEFLVSFYNNEISEKSEIFDDQFSVERPDGSNFTLKIRSTKLEDSAMYFCASSEKSDSYNEQFFGPGTRLTVL.

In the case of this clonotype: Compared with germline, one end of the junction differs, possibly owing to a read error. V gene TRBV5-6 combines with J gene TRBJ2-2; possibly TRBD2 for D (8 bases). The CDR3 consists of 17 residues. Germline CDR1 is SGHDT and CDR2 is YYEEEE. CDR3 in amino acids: CAGSLDRTSPTPGELFF. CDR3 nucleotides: TGTGCCGGCAGCTTGGACAGGACTAGCCCCACACCCGGGGAGCTGTTTTTT. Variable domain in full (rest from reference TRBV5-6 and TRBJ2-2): DAGVTQSPTHLIKTRGQQVTLRCSPKSGHDTVSWYQQALGQGPQFIFQYYEEEERQRGNFPDRFSGHQFPNYSSELNVNALLLGDSALYLCAGSLDRTSPTPGELFFGEGSRLTVL.

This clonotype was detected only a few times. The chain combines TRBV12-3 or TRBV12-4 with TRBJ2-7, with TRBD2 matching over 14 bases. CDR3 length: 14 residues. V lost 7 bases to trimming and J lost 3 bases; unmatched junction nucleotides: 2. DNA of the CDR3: TGTGCCAGCATGGGGACTAGCGGGAGCTACGAGCAGTACTTC. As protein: CASMGTSGSYEQYF.

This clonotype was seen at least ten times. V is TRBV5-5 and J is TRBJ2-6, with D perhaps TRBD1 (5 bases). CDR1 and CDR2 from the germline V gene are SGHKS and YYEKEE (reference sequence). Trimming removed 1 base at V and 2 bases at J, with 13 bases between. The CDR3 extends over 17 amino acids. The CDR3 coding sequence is TGTGCCAGCAGCTTGTCAGGGTTTGTTGCTGGGGCCAACGTCCTGACTTTC. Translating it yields CASSLSGFVAGANVLTF. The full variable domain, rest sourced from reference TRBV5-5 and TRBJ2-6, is DAGVTQSPTHLIKTRGQQVTLRCSPISGHKSVSWYQQVLGQGPQFIFQYYEKEERGRGNFPDRFSARQFPNYSSELNVNALLLGDSALYLCASSLSGFVAGANVLTFGAGSRLTVL.

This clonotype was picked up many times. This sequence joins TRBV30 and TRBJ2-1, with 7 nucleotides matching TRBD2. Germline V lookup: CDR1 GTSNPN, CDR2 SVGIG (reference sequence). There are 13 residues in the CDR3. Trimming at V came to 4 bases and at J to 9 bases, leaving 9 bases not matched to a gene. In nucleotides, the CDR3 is TGTGCCTGGACCCCAGCGGGAACTGGTGAGCAGTTCTTC. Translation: CAWTPAGTGEQFF. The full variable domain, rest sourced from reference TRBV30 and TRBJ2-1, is SQTIHQWPATLVQPVGSPLSLECTVEGTSNPNLYWYRQAAGRGLQLLFYSVGIGQISSEVPQNLSASRPQDRQFILSSKKLLLSDSGFYLCAWTPAGTGEQFFGPGTRLTVL.

CDR3 DNA sequence: TGTGCCAGCAGCGTAGATGAAGGGACCAATGAAAAACTGTTTTTT. Translating it yields CASSVDEGTNEKLFF. The gene calls are TRBV9 and TRBJ1-4; maybe TRBD1 (5 bases). V was clipped by 0 bases and J by 5 bases, with 11 bases between them. CDR1 SGDLS and CDR2 YYNGEE come from the germline V gene. This CDR3 is built from 15 residues.

The CDR3 loop is CASSYRETQYF. The CDR3 region has the DNA TGTGCCAGCAGCTACCGGGAGACCCAGTACTTC. V is TRBV7-9 and J is TRBJ2-5; no clear D. This CDR3 contains 11 residues. Germline V lookup: CDR1 SEHNR, CDR2 FQNEAQ (reference sequence). Trimming stripped 4 bases from V and 5 bases from J, with 5 bases between.

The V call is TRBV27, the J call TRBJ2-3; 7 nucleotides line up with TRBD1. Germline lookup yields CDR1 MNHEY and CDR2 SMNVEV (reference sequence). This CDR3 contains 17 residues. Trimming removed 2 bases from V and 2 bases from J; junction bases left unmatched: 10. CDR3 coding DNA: TGTGCCAGCAGTTTAACCCCGGGGACAGAACTCACAGATACGCAGTATTTT. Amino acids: CASSLTPGTELTDTQYF.

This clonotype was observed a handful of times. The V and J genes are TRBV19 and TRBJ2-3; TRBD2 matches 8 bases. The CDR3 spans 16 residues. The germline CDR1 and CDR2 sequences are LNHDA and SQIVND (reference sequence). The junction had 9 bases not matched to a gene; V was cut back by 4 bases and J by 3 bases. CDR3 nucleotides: TGTGCCAGTAGTACGTCGAGCGGGAGATCGACAGATACGCAGTATTTT. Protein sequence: CASSTSSGRSTDTQYF.

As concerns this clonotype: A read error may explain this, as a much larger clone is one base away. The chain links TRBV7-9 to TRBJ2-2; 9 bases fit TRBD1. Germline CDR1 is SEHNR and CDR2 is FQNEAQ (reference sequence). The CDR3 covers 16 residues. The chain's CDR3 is CASSSYRQGGSGELCF. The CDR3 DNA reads TGTGCCAGCAGCTCGTACCGACAGGGGGGCAGCGGGGAGCTGTGTTTT.

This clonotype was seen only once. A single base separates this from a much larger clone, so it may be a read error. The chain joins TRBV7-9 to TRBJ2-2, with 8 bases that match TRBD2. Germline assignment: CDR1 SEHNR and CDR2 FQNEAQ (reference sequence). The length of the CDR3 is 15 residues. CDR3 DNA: TGTGCCAGCAGCTTGGGACTAGTAAACACCGGGGAGCCGTTTTTT. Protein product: CASSLGLVNTGEPFF.

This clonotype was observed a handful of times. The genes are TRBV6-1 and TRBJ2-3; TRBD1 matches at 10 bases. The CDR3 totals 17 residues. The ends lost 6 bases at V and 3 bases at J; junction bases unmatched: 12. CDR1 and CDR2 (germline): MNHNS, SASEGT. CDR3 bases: TGTGCCAGCAGATCGGGACAGGGGATGTGGGGGACAGATACGCAGTATTTT. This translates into CASRSGQGMWGTDTQYF.

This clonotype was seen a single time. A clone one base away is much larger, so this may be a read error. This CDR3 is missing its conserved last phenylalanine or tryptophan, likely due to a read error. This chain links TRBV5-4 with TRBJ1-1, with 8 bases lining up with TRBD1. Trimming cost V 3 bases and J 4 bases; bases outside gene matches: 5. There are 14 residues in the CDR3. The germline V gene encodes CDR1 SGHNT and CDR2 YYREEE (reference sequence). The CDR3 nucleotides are TGTGCCAGCAGCTCGGGACAGGACTTCACTGAAGCTTTCCTT. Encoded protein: CASSSGQDFTEAFL.

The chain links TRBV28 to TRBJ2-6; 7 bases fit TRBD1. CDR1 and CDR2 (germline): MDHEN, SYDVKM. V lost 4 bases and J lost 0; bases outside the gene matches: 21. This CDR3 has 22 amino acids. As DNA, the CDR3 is TGTGCCAGCAGTTCCCACCCCGCCATACAGGGGAACACTGGCTCTGGGGCCAACGTCCTGACTTTC. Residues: CASSSHPAIQGNTGSGANVLTF.

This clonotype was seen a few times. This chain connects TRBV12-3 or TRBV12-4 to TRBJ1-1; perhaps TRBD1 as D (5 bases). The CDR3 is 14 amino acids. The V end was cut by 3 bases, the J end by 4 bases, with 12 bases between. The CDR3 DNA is TGTGCCAGCAGTTTCAGGGCCGCTGGCACTGAAGCTTTCTTT. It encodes CASSFRAAGTEAFF.

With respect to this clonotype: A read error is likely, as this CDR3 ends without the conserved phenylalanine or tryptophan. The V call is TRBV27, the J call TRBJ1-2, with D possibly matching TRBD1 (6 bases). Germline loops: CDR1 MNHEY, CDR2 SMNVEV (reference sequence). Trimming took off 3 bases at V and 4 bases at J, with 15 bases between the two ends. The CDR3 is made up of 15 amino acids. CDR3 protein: CASSFVTGTSYGYTY. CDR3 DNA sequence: TGTGCCAGCAGTTTCGTGACAGGTACAAGCTATGGCTACACCTAC.

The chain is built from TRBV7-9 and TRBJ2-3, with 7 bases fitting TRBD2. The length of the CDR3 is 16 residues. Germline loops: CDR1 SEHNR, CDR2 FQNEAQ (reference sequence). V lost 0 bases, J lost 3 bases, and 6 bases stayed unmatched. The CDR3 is CASSLAGRAATDTQYF. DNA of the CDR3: TGTGCCAGCAGCTTAGCGGGGAGGGCCGCGACAGATACGCAGTATTTT.

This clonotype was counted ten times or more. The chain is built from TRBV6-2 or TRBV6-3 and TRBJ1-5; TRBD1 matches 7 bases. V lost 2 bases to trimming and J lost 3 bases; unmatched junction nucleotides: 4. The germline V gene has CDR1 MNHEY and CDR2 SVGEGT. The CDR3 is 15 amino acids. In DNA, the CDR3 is TGTGCCAGCAGTTACCCAGGGGGGTCCAATCAGCCCCAGCATTTT. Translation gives CASSYPGGSNQPQHF.